This passage covers 20 T cell receptor beta chains from one sample sequenced in a study of blood T cell repertoires in COVID-19. Libraries were prepared by immunoSEQ multiplex PCR; TCRdb keeps only in-frame clonotypes and omits some of them. The sample lists a few hundred thousand clones, 70% to 90% occurring once. Sequences were obtained from peripheral blood. All receptors come from a young man with COVID-19, enrolled during active disease.

The rearrangement links TRBV2 to TRBJ2-2; 8 nucleotides match TRBD2. This CDR3 is built from 14 residues. Trimming took 7 bases from V and 4 from J; bases not matched to a gene: 5. CDR1 and CDR2 from the germline V gene are SNHLY and FYNNEI. The CDR3 coding sequence is TGTGCCAGCAACCAGCGGGGGTCCACCGGGGAGCTGTTTTTT. It specifies CASNQRGSTGELFF.

The chain joins TRBV6-5 to TRBJ2-7, with TRBD1 matching 10 bases. In germline, CDR1 is MNHEY, CDR2 SVGAGI. The trim removed 0 bases at V and 5 bases at J, leaving 7 bases unmatched. This CDR3 is built from 16 residues. The CDR3 sequence: CASSYSSRGTGDEQYF. As DNA, the CDR3 is TGTGCCAGCAGTTACTCGAGCCGAGGGACAGGGGACGAGCAGTACTTC.

J is TRBJ2-1 and V is TRBV4-2; 8 nucleotides agree with TRBD2. Germline lookup yields CDR1 LGHNA and CDR2 YNFKEQ. The V segment lost 0 bases and the J segment 9 bases; nucleotides outside the gene matches: 10. The CDR3 totals 16 residues. As DNA, the CDR3 is TGTGCCAGCAGCCAAGATTTAGCGGGATTGAGTCTTGAGCAGTTCTTC. Residues: CASSQDLAGLSLEQFF.

The chain combines TRBV4-2 with TRBJ2-7; 11 bases map to TRBD1. The CDR3 has 16 residues. V lost 1 base to trimming and J lost 2 bases; unmatched junction nucleotides: 4. CDR1 is LGHNA, CDR2 YNFKEQ, per germline. DNA of the CDR3: TGTGCCAGCAGCCAAGCGACGGGACAGGGGGCCTACGAGCAGTACTTC. Translating it yields CASSQATGQGAYEQYF.

The chain uses TRBV11-2 and TRBJ1-4; tentative D call: TRBD1 (6 bases). Germline V CDR1 and CDR2: SGHAT, FQNNGV. This CDR3 is built from 16 residues. Trimming removed 0 bases at V and 6 bases at J, with 14 bases between. CDR3 bases: TGTGCCAGCAGCTTAGAACAGGGAAAGACTTATGAAAAACTGTTTTTT. Encoded protein: CASSLEQGKTYEKLFF.

Comment on this clone: One end of the junction is discordant with germline, which a read error may explain. The chain uses TRBV7-9 and TRBJ2-2, with 12 bases lining up with TRBD2. This CDR3 is built from 16 residues. The V gene's germline CDR1 is SEHNR and CDR2 FQNEAQ (reference sequence). The CDR3 region has the DNA TGTGCCAGCAGCCTAGCGGGAGGGCCTAATTCCGGGGAGCTGTTTTTT. Protein sequence: CASSLAGGPNSGELFF.

The rearrangement links TRBV3-1 (or the pseudogene TRBV3-2) to TRBJ2-5, with unresolved D. Germline V CDR1 and CDR2: LGHDT, YNNKEL (reference sequence). CDR3 size: 15 residues. The ends were cut back, 0 bases at V and 4 bases at J, with 12 bases in the middle. The CDR3 DNA follows: TGTGCCAGCAGCCAAGATTTCCCCAGTCTAGAGACCCAGTACTTC. It yields the protein CASSQDFPSLETQYF.

The chain links TRBV6-5 to TRBJ2-3; 7 bases match TRBD2. Germline-derived CDR1 and CDR2 are MNHEY and SVGAGI. V lost 4 bases, J lost 5 bases, and 6 bases stayed unmatched. CDR3 length: 14 residues. The CDR3 DNA reads TGTGCCAGCAGTTCCGGGAGGCCGATAGATACGCAGTATTTT. Protein product: CASSSGRPIDTQYF.

As DNA, the CDR3 is TGTGCCAGTAGTATCGGGACAGGGGTAGCCACTGAAGCTTTCTTT. Translated, it gives CASSIGTGVATEAFF. The chain combines TRBV19 with TRBJ1-1, with 10 bases identical to TRBD1. CDR3 length equals 15 residues. V was clipped by 3 bases and J by 4 bases; unmatched bases: 5. Germline V gene lookup returns CDR1 LNHDA and CDR2 SQIVND (reference sequence).

This clone was counted ten times or more. This chain connects TRBV6-1 to TRBJ2-2; D is ambiguous. Germline assignment: CDR1 MNHNS and CDR2 SASEGT. Trimming shortened V by 3 bases and J by 1 base, and 12 bases separated the two germline ends. The CDR3 is made up of 16 amino acids. CDR3 protein: CASSDPLSMNTGELFF. The CDR3 DNA is TGTGCCAGCAGTGACCCCCTTTCTATGAACACCGGGGAGCTGTTTTTT.

The chain employs TRBV6-6 and TRBJ2-3; 8 nucleotides agree with TRBD2. Looked up from germline, CDR1 is MNHNY and CDR2 is SVGAGI (reference sequence). This CDR3 is built from 15 residues. The V gene end was trimmed by 2 bases and the J gene end by 4 bases; junction bases not matched to a gene: 5. This CDR3 is CASSYGAGEADTQYF. The CDR3 DNA reads as TGTGCCAGCAGTTACGGAGCGGGAGAGGCAGATACGCAGTATTTT.

In the case of this clone: An end of the junction differs from the germline gene, which may be a read error. The chain couples TRBV7-7 to TRBJ2-2, with a weak D call TRBD2 (6 bases). The germline CDR1 and CDR2 sequences are SSHAT and FNYEAQ (reference sequence). This CDR3 spans 18 amino acids. The CDR3 DNA sequence: TGTGCTAGCAGCTTAGCCGTCGGAGGATACTCGGGGGCCGGGGAGCTGTTTTTT. Protein: CASSLAVGGYSGAGELFF.

The chain is built from TRBV10-3 and TRBJ2-7; D perhaps matches TRBD2 (7 bases). The CDR3 length is 14 residues. Germline V CDR1 and CDR2: ENHRY, SYGVKD. The V gene lost 0 bases and the J gene lost 5 bases, with 11 bases spanning the gap. CDR3 protein: CAISESPGGDEQYF. The CDR3 DNA is TGTGCCATCAGTGAGTCCCCGGGGGGCGACGAGCAGTACTTC.

The J gene is TRBJ2-1, the V gene TRBV6-5, with D perhaps TRBD2 (6 bases). The V and J ends lost 8 bases and 3 bases respectively, with 14 bases between them. CDR3 length: 14 amino acids. CDR1 is MNHEY, CDR2 SVGAGI, per germline. The CDR3 nucleotides are TGTGCCAGCGCCGGGACTGAGAACTACAATGAGCAGTTCTTC. It yields the protein CASAGTENYNEQFF.

This chain joins TRBV9 and TRBJ1-1; 8 bases are shared with TRBD1. V was pared by 4 bases and J by 1 base, with 6 bases of the junction left unmatched. This CDR3 contains 15 residues. Germline CDR1 is SGDLS and CDR2 is YYNGEE. The chain's CDR3 is CASSPSGGPNTEAFF. The CDR3 DNA reads as TGTGCCAGCAGCCCCTCAGGGGGCCCGAACACTGAAGCTTTCTTT.

The chain has TRBV6-6 and TRBJ1-3; tentative D call: TRBD1 (5 bases). The CDR3 has 13 amino acids. The germline CDR1 and CDR2 sequences are MNHNY and SVGAGI (reference sequence). V was shortened by 8 bases and J by 0 bases, with 8 bases between the two germline ends. The CDR3 loop reads CASRRGSGNTIYF. As DNA, the CDR3 is TGTGCCAGCCGGAGGGGCTCTGGAAACACCATATATTTT.

The chain has TRBV19 and TRBJ2-1; D gene ambiguous. CDR3 length: 16 amino acids. Between the trimmed V and J ends, which lost 6 bases and 1 base, there was a span of 16 bases. The V gene's germline CDR1 is LNHDA and CDR2 SQIVND (reference sequence). The CDR3 DNA is TGTGCCAGTAGCCCCCCCGGCGCCGGGTCCTACAATGAGCAGTTCTTC. Translation gives CASSPPGAGSYNEQFF.

The CDR3 loop reads CASSMGPAGSYGYTF. DNA of the CDR3: TGTGCCAGTAGTATGGGTCCGGCGGGATCCTATGGCTACACCTTC. This chain links TRBV19 with TRBJ1-2, with no clear D. The CDR3 is made up of 15 amino acids. CDR1 and CDR2 (germline): LNHDA, SQIVND (reference sequence). Trimming left V 3 bases short and J 4 bases short, with 15 bases between.

This chain connects TRBV7-2 to TRBJ2-3; D perhaps matches TRBD2 (6 bases). From germline, CDR1 is SGHTA and CDR2 FQGNSA. The CDR3 loop spans 15 amino acids. V lost 2 bases, J lost 3 bases, and 12 bases lay in between. The CDR3: CASSLSGGTTDTQYF. CDR3 nucleotide sequence: TGTGCCAGCAGCTTATCAGGCGGGACGACAGATACGCAGTATTTT.

This clone has just a few counts. J is TRBJ1-1 and V is TRBV6-6; 10 bases are shared with TRBD1. The CDR3 is made up of 15 amino acids. The germline V gene encodes CDR1 MNHNY and CDR2 SVGAGI (reference sequence). Losses at the gene ends were 2 bases for V and 4 bases for J; bases not matched to a gene: 4. Written as DNA, the CDR3 is TGTGCCAGCAGTTACGACAGGGGGCTAACCACTGAAGCTTTCTTT. This sequence encodes CASSYDRGLTTEAFF.